Listed below are T cell receptor beta chains from one sample, sequenced in a study of T cells after yellow fever vaccination. TCRdb re-called the 5' RACE reads through MiXCR, storing one row per CDR3 protein. This sample carries roughly 85,000 distinct CDR3 sequences, roughly 13% of them seen once, and the ten largest clones take under 30%. The source was CD8+ T cells not binding an NS4B(214-222) dextramer, sorted from PBMCs, collected about 20 days after the first yellow fever vaccination. The receptors were gathered from a man between 18 and 29 years old who received the YFV17D yellow fever vaccine. Both conserved end residues are part of each CDR3. The D gene is left open where the match is weak. For some rows the clone size is stated as once, few or many, or as a class when expanded; others skip it.

D gene	V gene	clone size	J gene	CDR3 protein	CDR3 DNA
TRBD1	TRBV9	few	TRBJ1-5	CASSEGQFSNQPQHF	TGTGCCAGCAGCGAGGGACAGTTTAGCAATCAGCCCCAGCATTTT
-	TRBV5-1	-	TRBJ1-2	CASTPGAFNYGYTF	TGCGCCAGCACCCCGGGGGCGTTTAACTATGGCTACACCTTC
-	TRBV7-9	few	TRBJ1-4	CASSLSPTTNEKLFF	TGTGCCAGCAGCTTGTCCCCCACAACTAATGAAAAACTGTTTTTT
-	TRBV7-2	-	TRBJ2-2	CASSLTPTTGELFF	TGTGCCAGCAGCTTAACGCCCACCACCGGGGAGCTGTTTTTT
-	TRBV7-6	few	TRBJ2-5	CATAKARYQETQYF	TGTGCCACCGCGAAGGCACGGTACCAAGAGACCCAGTACTTC
-	TRBV12-3/TRBV12-4	many	TRBJ2-7	CASSSPHIDGSYEQYF	TGTGCCAGCAGTTCGCCCCACATCGATGGATCCTACGAGCAGTACTTC
-	TRBV6-5	-	TRBJ2-7	CASSYGAGNSDEQYF	TGTGCCAGCAGTTACGGGGCTGGTAATAGTGACGAGCAGTACTTC
TRBD2	TRBV6-4	-	TRBJ2-3	CASSEASGDSTDTQYF	TGTGCCAGCAGTGAGGCTAGCGGGGATAGCACAGATACGCAGTATTTT
TRBD1	TRBV13	-	TRBJ1-1	CASSVPTGGASTEAFF	TGTGCCAGCAGCGTTCCCACAGGGGGCGCGAGCACTGAAGCTTTCTTT
TRBD2	TRBV10-2	-	TRBJ2-2	CASSALAGDTGELFF	TGCGCCAGCAGTGCACTAGCGGGGGACACCGGGGAGCTGTTTTTT
-	TRBV9	many	TRBJ1-1	CASSVGGDSAEAFF	TGTGCCAGCAGCGTAGGAGGGGATAGCGCTGAAGCTTTCTTT
-	TRBV7-2	-	TRBJ2-7	CASSPSSSFPYEQYF	TGTGCCAGCAGCCCGTCTAGTAGCTTCCCTTACGAGCAGTACTTC
-	TRBV21-1	-	TRBJ1-2	CASSKENWTNYGYTF	TGTGCCAGCAGCAAAGAAAACTGGACTAACTATGGCTACACCTTC
-	TRBV20-1	few	TRBJ2-7	CSAREVGYYEQYF	TGCAGTGCTAGAGAGGTGGGGTACTACGAGCAGTACTTC
-	TRBV28	few	TRBJ2-7	CASRGRGFIEQYF	TGTGCCAGCAGGGGCAGGGGCTTTATCGAGCAGTACTTC
-	TRBV20-1	once	TRBJ1-6	CSALDRPDAYNSPLHF	TGCAGTGCTCTAGACAGGCCTGATGCCTATAATTCACCCCTCCACTTT
TRBD1	TRBV11-2	-	TRBJ2-7	CASSFPQYRGTYEQYF	TGTGCCAGCAGCTTTCCCCAGTACAGGGGTACCTACGAGCAGTACTTC
-	TRBV11-1	many	TRBJ2-5	CASSSWDSGAQETQYF	TGTGCCAGCAGCTCTTGGGATTCGGGGGCCCAAGAGACCCAGTACTTC
TRBD1	TRBV19	-	TRBJ2-2	CASSLRTGMLMAGELFF	TGTGCCAGTAGTTTAAGGACAGGAATGTTAATGGCTGGGGAGCTGTTTTTT
-	TRBV4-1	-	TRBJ1-1	CASSQDGRGASPTEAFF	TGCGCCAGCAGCCAAGATGGCAGGGGCGCTTCTCCCACTGAAGCTTTCTTT
-	TRBV6-1	few	TRBJ2-7	CASSAQEQSYEQYF	TGTGCCAGCAGCGCGCAGGAACAGTCCTACGAGCAGTACTTC
TRBD2	TRBV25-1	-	TRBJ2-5	CASRPLAGGGETQYF	TGTGCCAGCAGACCACTAGCGGGGGGCGGGGAGACCCAGTACTTC
-	TRBV4-3	-	TRBJ2-1	CASSQGRGGGLPQFF	TGCGCCAGCAGCCAGGGGCGAGGGGGGGGGCTGCCCCAGTTCTTC
-	TRBV7-9	few	TRBJ2-3	CASSLAGDGTDTQYF	TGTGCCAGCAGCTTAGCAGGGGATGGCACAGATACGCAGTATTTT
-	TRBV7-6	-	TRBJ2-5	CASSLGDRGQTQYF	TGTGCCAGCAGCTTAGGGGATCGGGGCCAGACCCAGTACTTC
-	TRBV7-3	-	TRBJ2-4	CASSLSLAIPASIQYF	TGTGCCAGCAGCTTAAGTCTAGCCATTCCCGCTTCCATTCAGTACTTC
TRBD2	TRBV11-2	few	TRBJ2-7	CASSLGGGASYEQYF	TGTGCCAGCAGCTTAGGCGGGGGGGCTTCCTACGAGCAGTACTTC
TRBD1	TRBV6-2/TRBV6-3	-	TRBJ2-7	CASSPTGGEQYF	TGTGCCAGCAGCCCGACAGGGGGCGAGCAGTACTTC
TRBD2	TRBV4-2	-	TRBJ2-3	CASSQEGSGGVDTQYF	TGTGCCAGCAGCCAAGAGGGCAGCGGGGGGGTAGATACGCAGTATTTT
TRBD2	TRBV27	few	TRBJ2-5	CASKDGSGGPRETQYF	TGTGCCAGCAAGGACGGAAGCGGGGGGCCGAGAGAGACCCAGTACTTC
-	TRBV4-1	-	TRBJ2-5	CASSHEQGWETQYF	TGCGCCAGCAGCCATGAACAAGGGTGGGAGACCCAGTACTTC
TRBD1	TRBV4-1	-	TRBJ1-1	CASSHPTGLSTEAFF	TGCGCCAGCAGCCACCCGACAGGGCTAAGCACTGAAGCTTTCTTT
-	TRBV7-9	-	TRBJ1-1	CASSLPGGGGAEAFF	TGTGCCAGCAGCCTCCCGGGAGGCGGTGGGGCTGAAGCTTTCTTT
-	TRBV27	-	TRBJ1-1	CASSLKTPVGTEAFF	TGTGCCAGCAGTTTAAAGACCCCCGTTGGCACTGAAGCTTTCTTT
-	TRBV4-1	few	TRBJ2-5	CASSQVSEAQYF	TGCGCCAGCAGCCAAGTATCCGAAGCCCAGTACTTC
-	TRBV30	few	TRBJ1-1	CAWSADRSTEAFF	TGTGCCTGGAGCGCCGACCGGAGCACTGAAGCTTTCTTT
-	TRBV28	many	TRBJ2-1	CASSLRGAGYNEQFF	TGTGCCAGCAGTTTGCGGGGCGCGGGGTACAATGAGCAGTTCTTC
-	TRBV7-9	-	TRBJ1-2	CASGLSLLRGYTF	TGTGCCAGCGGGCTCAGCCTTCTACGTGGCTACACCTTC
TRBD1	TRBV4-2	few	TRBJ2-1	CASSRTTTGTGVEQFF	TGTGCCAGCAGCCGGACAACAACCGGGACAGGGGTTGAGCAGTTCTTC
TRBD2	TRBV7-9	-	TRBJ2-4	CASSLGGGKNIQYF	TGTGCCAGCAGCTTAGGGGGGGGCAAAAACATTCAGTACTTC
TRBD1	TRBV5-1	-	TRBJ1-4	CASSTGTGSEKLFF	TGCGCCAGCAGCACCGGGACAGGGAGTGAAAAACTGTTTTTT